This TCR beta chain was captured by sequencing in a study of OX40 agonist ivuxolimab in advanced cancers. General notes on the study: The costimulatory receptor OX40 (CD134) was targeted by ivuxolimab, a fully human IgG2 agonistic monoclonal antibody. Intravenous ivuxolimab was administered to patients every 2 weeks at six dose levels: 0.01, 0.1, 0.3, 1.5, 3 and 10 mg/kg. Of the roughly 54 patients in dose escalation, about 20 had hepatocellular carcinoma, roughly 15 had melanoma, 9 had renal cell carcinoma and 9 had head and neck cancer. A male proportion of 82.7% and a mean age of around 60 years, ranging from 23 to 79, were recorded for the dose-escalation cohort. Prior anti-PD-1, anti-PD-L1 or anti-CTLA-4 therapy was permitted, and checkpoint inhibitors had been received by under 50% of dose-escalation patients. Partial responses were achieved by three dose-escalation patients, of whom one had hepatocellular carcinoma and two had cutaneous melanoma. The purpose of peripheral TCRbeta sequencing was to test whether ivuxolimab changed TCR sequence diversity and led to clonal T-cell expansion. The paper describes the monotherapy dose-escalation part (N = 52 patients) of the phase I trial of ivuxolimab. Here is what the overall study found, with its caveats: Low levels of normalized T-cell clonal expansion were also seen in some patients who did not respond. At doses of 0.1 to 3.0 mg/kg, clonal expansion of both CD4+ and CD8+ blood T cells was observed from baseline to week 6. In the 0.1-3.0 mg/kg groups, partial responders had among the lowest normalized peripheral clonal expansion, particularly in CD8+ T cells. After ivuxolimab, expanded clones were on average more numerous among CD8+ T cells than among CD4+ T cells. The antigen specificity of the peripheral T cells that underwent clonal expansion was not determined.

The CDR3, cysteine through phenylalanine, is 16 amino acids long. Solely the CDR3 DNA is kept, with 48 bases framed from the first base. Per the germline V gene (reference sequence), MNHNY is the CDR1 and SVGAGI is the CDR2. V gives up 1 base and J gives up 0 bases, and the segment between their germline ends measures 13 bases. Points on this clone: This receptor's antigen is unknown. Base-call qualities are not available, and no considerably larger clone is one nucleotide away.

For sequencing of the TCRbeta CDR3 region, genomic DNA was extracted from the sorted cells. The immunoSEQ Assay was used to sequence the TCRbeta CDR3 regions. TCRdb holds this immuneACCESS table with in-frame rearrangements only. Some clones are missing; in checked studies, unresolved V genes explain under half, and the rest has no known cause. The sample yields tens of thousands of clones; roughly 94% were counted once. Over 2% of the sample goes to the ten largest clones. The trial excluded patients who had a history of autoimmune disease or were on systemic immunosuppression. Peripheral blood for TCR sequencing was drawn from every dose cohort at baseline, at cycle 4 day 1 and at cycle 7 day 1. Samples were obtained from an open-label, multicenter, first-in-human phase I dose-escalation trial of ivuxolimab. Adults with locally advanced or metastatic melanoma, renal cell, hepatocellular, or head and neck squamous cell carcinoma were enrolled in the trial. Before TCR sequencing, CD4+ T cells and CD8+ T cells from peripheral blood were sorted into separate populations.

The sequencing used CD4+ or CD8+ T cells sorted from blood, collected in a trial of the OX40 agonist ivuxolimab. The TCR sequence derives from an adult with an advanced solid tumor such as melanoma, head and neck, liver or kidney cancer. The chain joins TRBV6-6 to TRBJ2-7, and perhaps TRBD2 as D gene, on 6 matching bases. The nucleotide sequence reads as follows: TGTGCCAGCAGTTACTTTCCGGGGGACGACTCCTACGAGCAGTACTTC. Translated, this is CASSYFPGDDSYEQYF.